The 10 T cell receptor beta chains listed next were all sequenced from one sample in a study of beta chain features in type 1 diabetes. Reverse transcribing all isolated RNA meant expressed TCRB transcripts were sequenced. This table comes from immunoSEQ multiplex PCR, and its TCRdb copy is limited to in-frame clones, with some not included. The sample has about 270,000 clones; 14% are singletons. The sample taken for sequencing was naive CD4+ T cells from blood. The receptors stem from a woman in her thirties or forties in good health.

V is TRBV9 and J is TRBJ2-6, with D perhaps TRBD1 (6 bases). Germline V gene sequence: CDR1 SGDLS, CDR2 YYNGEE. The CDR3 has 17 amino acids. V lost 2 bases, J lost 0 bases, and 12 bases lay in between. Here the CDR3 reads CASSVGHRNSGANVLTF. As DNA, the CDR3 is TGTGCCAGCAGCGTGGGACACAGGAACTCTGGGGCCAACGTCCTGACTTTC.

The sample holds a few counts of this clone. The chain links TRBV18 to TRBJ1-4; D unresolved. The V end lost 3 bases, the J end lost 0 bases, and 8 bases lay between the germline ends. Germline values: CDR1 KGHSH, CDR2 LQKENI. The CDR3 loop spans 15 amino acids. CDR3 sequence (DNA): TGTGCCAGCTCACCCCTTGCTACAACTAATGAAAAACTGTTTTTT. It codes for CASSPLATTNEKLFF.

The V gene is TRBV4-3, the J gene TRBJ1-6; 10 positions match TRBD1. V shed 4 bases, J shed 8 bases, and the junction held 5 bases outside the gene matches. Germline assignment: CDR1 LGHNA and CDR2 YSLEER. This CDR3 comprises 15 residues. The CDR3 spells CASSRRQGADSPLHF. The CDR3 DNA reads TGCGCCAGCAGCCGCCGACAGGGGGCGGATTCACCCCTCCACTTT.

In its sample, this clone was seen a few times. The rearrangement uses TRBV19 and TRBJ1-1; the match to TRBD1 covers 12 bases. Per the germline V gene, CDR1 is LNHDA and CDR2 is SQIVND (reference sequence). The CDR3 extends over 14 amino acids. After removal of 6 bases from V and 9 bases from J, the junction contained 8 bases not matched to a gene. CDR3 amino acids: CASSQPGQGAKAFF. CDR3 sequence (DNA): TGTGCCAGTAGCCAGCCGGGACAGGGGGCGAAAGCTTTCTTT.

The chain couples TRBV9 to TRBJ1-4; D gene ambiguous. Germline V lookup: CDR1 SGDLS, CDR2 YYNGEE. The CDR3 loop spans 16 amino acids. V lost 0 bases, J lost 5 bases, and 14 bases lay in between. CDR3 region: CASSVGEGGGNEKLFF. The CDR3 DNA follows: TGTGCCAGCAGCGTAGGCGAGGGAGGAGGGAATGAAAAACTGTTTTTT.

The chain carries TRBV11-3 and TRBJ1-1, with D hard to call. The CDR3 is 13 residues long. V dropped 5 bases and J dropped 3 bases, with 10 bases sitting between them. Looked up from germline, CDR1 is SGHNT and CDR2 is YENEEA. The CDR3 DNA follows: TGTGCCAGCAGCGCCAGGCGAGACACTGAAGCTTTCTTT. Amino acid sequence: CASSARRDTEAFF.

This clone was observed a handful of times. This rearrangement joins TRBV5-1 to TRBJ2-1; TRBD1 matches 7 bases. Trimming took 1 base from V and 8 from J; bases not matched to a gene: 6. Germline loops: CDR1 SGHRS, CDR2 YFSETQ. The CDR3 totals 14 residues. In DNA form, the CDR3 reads TGCGCCAGCAGCTTGTCCCAGGGGGTGGATGAGCAGTTCTTC. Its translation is CASSLSQGVDEQFF. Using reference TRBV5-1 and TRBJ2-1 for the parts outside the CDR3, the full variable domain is KAGVTQTPRYLIKTRGQQVTLSCSPISGHRSVSWYQQTPGQGLQFLFEYFSETQRNKGNFPGRFSGRQFSNSRSEMNVSTLELGDSALYLCASSLSQGVDEQFFGPGTRLTVL.

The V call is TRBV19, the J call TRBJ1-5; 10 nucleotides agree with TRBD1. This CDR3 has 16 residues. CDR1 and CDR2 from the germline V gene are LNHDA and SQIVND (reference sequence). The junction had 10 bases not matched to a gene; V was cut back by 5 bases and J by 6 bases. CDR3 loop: CASSPQGQGIGQPQHF. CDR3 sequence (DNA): TGTGCCAGTAGTCCGCAGGGACAGGGGATCGGTCAGCCCCAGCATTTT.

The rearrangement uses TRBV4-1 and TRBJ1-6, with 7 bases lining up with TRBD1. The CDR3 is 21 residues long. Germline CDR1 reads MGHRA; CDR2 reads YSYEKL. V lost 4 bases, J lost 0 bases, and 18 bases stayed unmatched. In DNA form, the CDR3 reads TGCGCCAGCAGCCGAAGAAATGACCTACAGGGGACTGCCTCCTATAATTCACCCCTCCACTTT. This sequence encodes CASSRRNDLQGTASYNSPLHF.

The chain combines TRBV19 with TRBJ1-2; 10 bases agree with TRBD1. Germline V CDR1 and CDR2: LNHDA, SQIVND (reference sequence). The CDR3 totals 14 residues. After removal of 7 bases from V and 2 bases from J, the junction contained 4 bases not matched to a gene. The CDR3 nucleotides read TGTGCCAGTACCCCGACAGGGGGCAACTATGGCTACACCTTC. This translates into CASTPTGGNYGYTF.